A single T cell receptor (beta chain) is shown here with its context. Antigen unknown. The data were taken from a study of a mutant IDH1 vaccine in newly diagnosed glioma. Study in general: Patients began vaccination 4-6 weeks after radiotherapy alone, or with temozolomide cycles. Patients got radiotherapy, temozolomide, or both beforehand, and most got both.

Method: immunoSEQ multiplex PCR; TCRdb's copy keeps in-frame clones and lacks some. This repertoire shows 120,000 or so clones, around four fifths found once; its top ten account for 5.5%. Sample time point: week 11, during vaccination. Every vaccination contained 300 ug of the mutant IDH1 20-mer peptide and was paired with topical imiquimod. New WHO grade 3 or 4 IDH1-mutant, ATRX-lost astrocytomas were present in all donors. Germline CDR1 and CDR2: SGHNT and YYREEE (reference sequence). CDR3 size: 15 residues. Trimming removed 0 bases from V and 9 bases from J; junction bases left unmatched: 5. Study outcomes and limitations: Pseudoprogression appears to have had no connection to changes in top peripheral T cell clonotypes.

The chain employs TRBV5-4 and TRBJ2-1; 11 bases map to TRBD2. The sample consisted of PBMCs, taken from a glioma patient whose treatment included an IDH1 peptide vaccine. This receptor was obtained from a man aged 40-55 years with glioma. The CDR3 protein is CASSLELAGDGEQFF. The DNA of the CDR3 is TGTGCCAGCAGCTTGGAACTAGCGGGAGACGGTGAGCAGTTCTTC.